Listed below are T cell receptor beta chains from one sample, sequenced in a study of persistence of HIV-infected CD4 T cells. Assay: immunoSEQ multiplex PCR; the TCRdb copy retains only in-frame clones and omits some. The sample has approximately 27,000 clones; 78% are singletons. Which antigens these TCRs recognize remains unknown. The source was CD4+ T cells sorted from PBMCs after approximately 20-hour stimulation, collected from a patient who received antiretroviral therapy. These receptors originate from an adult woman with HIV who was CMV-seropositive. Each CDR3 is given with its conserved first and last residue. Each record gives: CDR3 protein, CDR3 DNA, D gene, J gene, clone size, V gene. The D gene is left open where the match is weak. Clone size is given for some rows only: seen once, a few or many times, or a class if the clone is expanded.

cdr3_aa: CASSGYRATGGYTF
cdr3_nt: TGTGCCAGCAGCGGATACAGGGCCACAGGCGGCTACACCTTC
d_call: NA
j_call: TRBJ1-2
clone_size: NA
v_call: TRBV11-1

cdr3_aa: CASSPLGSRIIVNTEAFF
cdr3_nt: TGTGCCAGCAGCCCCCTGGGCAGTCGAATCATCGTGAACACTGAAGCTTTCTTT
d_call: NA
j_call: TRBJ1-1
clone_size: NA
v_call: TRBV6-2/TRBV6-3

cdr3_aa: CASSYTDREGTEAFF
cdr3_nt: TGTGCCAGCAGCTACACGGACAGGGAGGGCACTGAAGCTTTCTTT
d_call: TRBD1
j_call: TRBJ1-1
clone_size: NA
v_call: TRBV5-6

cdr3_aa: CATEGGAYNEQFF
cdr3_nt: TGTGCCACCGAGGGTGGGGCCTACAATGAGCAGTTCTTC
d_call: NA
j_call: TRBJ2-1
clone_size: NA
v_call: TRBV24-1

cdr3_aa: CASTRSKVLRNSPLHF
cdr3_nt: TGTGCCAGCACCAGAAGTAAGGTTCTTCGGAATTCACCCCTCCACTTT
d_call: NA
j_call: TRBJ1-6
clone_size: NA
v_call: TRBV27

cdr3_aa: CSVEIARNTEAFF
cdr3_nt: TGCAGCGTTGAAATCGCGAGGAACACTGAAGCTTTCTTT
d_call: NA
j_call: TRBJ1-1
clone_size: NA
v_call: TRBV29-1

cdr3_aa: CASSNLRQGSEAFF
cdr3_nt: TGCGCCAGCAGTAACCTACGACAGGGTAGTGAAGCTTTCTTT
d_call: TRBD1
j_call: TRBJ1-1
clone_size: NA
v_call: TRBV10-1

cdr3_aa: CASSLNGNEKLFF
cdr3_nt: TGCGCCAGCAGCTTAAACGGCAATGAAAAACTGTTTTTT
d_call: NA
j_call: TRBJ1-4
clone_size: NA
v_call: TRBV5-1

cdr3_aa: CASSSALRRNTEAFF
cdr3_nt: TGTGCCAGCAGCTCCGCCCTCCGGAGGAACACTGAAGCTTTCTTT
d_call: NA
j_call: TRBJ1-1
clone_size: NA
v_call: TRBV7-9

cdr3_aa: CASTGTGDEKLFF
cdr3_nt: TGTGCCAGCACCGGGACAGGGGATGAAAAACTGTTTTTT
d_call: TRBD1
j_call: TRBJ1-4
clone_size: NA
v_call: TRBV18

cdr3_aa: CASSPPGRVSTDTQYF
cdr3_nt: TGTGCCAGCAGCCCACCTGGGAGGGTTAGCACAGATACGCAGTATTTT
d_call: TRBD2
j_call: TRBJ2-3
clone_size: NA
v_call: TRBV9

cdr3_aa: CASSLVNRETEAFF
cdr3_nt: TGTGCCAGCAGTTTGGTTAACAGGGAGACTGAAGCTTTCTTT
d_call: NA
j_call: TRBJ1-1
clone_size: few
v_call: TRBV28

cdr3_aa: CSGREASGNTIYF
cdr3_nt: TGCAGCGGCCGGGAGGCCTCTGGAAACACCATATATTTT
d_call: NA
j_call: TRBJ1-3
clone_size: NA
v_call: TRBV29-1

cdr3_aa: CAWSVSRGGEQYF
cdr3_nt: TGTGCCTGGAGTGTATCCAGGGGAGGCGAGCAGTACTTC
d_call: NA
j_call: TRBJ2-7
clone_size: NA
v_call: TRBV30

cdr3_aa: CASSPGTGANSPLHF
cdr3_nt: TGCGCCAGCAGCCCTGGGACAGGGGCCAATTCACCCCTCCACTTT
d_call: TRBD1
j_call: TRBJ1-6
clone_size: NA
v_call: TRBV5-1

cdr3_aa: CASLPGQSNQPQHF
cdr3_nt: TGTGCCAGCCTCCCCGGACAGAGCAATCAGCCCCAGCATTTT
d_call: NA
j_call: TRBJ1-5
clone_size: NA
v_call: TRBV6-6

cdr3_aa: CSAGKGRAAFF
cdr3_nt: TGCAGTGCCGGGAAGGGGCGAGCGGCTTTCTTT
d_call: NA
j_call: TRBJ1-1
clone_size: NA
v_call: TRBV20-1

cdr3_aa: CASSYSLTGMVTDTQYF
cdr3_nt: TGTGCCAGCAGTTACTCGCTTACGGGGATGGTTACAGATACGCAGTATTTT
d_call: NA
j_call: TRBJ2-3
clone_size: NA
v_call: TRBV6-2/TRBV6-3

cdr3_aa: CASSLASGTGGAGAFF
cdr3_nt: TGTGCCAGCAGCTTGGCCTCAGGGACAGGGGGCGCCGGAGCTTTCTTT
d_call: TRBD1
j_call: TRBJ1-1
clone_size: NA
v_call: TRBV5-4

cdr3_aa: CASSPGQGADTQYF
cdr3_nt: TGTGCCAGCTCACCAGGACAGGGGGCTGATACGCAGTATTTT
d_call: TRBD1
j_call: TRBJ2-3
clone_size: NA
v_call: TRBV18

cdr3_aa: CASSQAGLAFF
cdr3_nt: TGTGCCAGCAGCCAAGCTGGGCTAGCTTTCTTT
d_call: NA
j_call: TRBJ1-1
clone_size: NA
v_call: TRBV14

cdr3_aa: CASSPRLGGDTQYF
cdr3_nt: TGTGCCAGCAGTCCGAGACTAGGAGGAGATACGCAGTATTTT
d_call: NA
j_call: TRBJ2-3
clone_size: NA
v_call: TRBV14

cdr3_aa: CASRGTFGLNEQFF
cdr3_nt: TGCGCCAGCAGGGGGACTTTTGGTTTAAATGAGCAGTTCTTC
d_call: NA
j_call: TRBJ2-1
clone_size: NA
v_call: TRBV5-1

cdr3_aa: CAWSVRGGWQPQHF
cdr3_nt: TGTGCCTGGAGTGTACGGGGGGGGTGGCAGCCCCAGCATTTT
d_call: NA
j_call: TRBJ1-5
clone_size: NA
v_call: TRBV30

cdr3_aa: CASSFGARGYTF
cdr3_nt: TGTGCCAGCAGCTTCGGGGCGAGGGGCTACACCTTC
d_call: NA
j_call: TRBJ1-2
clone_size: NA
v_call: TRBV5-6

cdr3_aa: CASSPLGTASYEQYF
cdr3_nt: TGTGCCAGCAGTCCCCTCGGGACAGCCTCCTACGAGCAGTACTTC
d_call: TRBD1
j_call: TRBJ2-7
clone_size: NA
v_call: TRBV6-2/TRBV6-3

cdr3_aa: CASSQDTNTGELFF
cdr3_nt: TGTGCCAGCAGCCAAGACACCAACACCGGGGAGCTGTTTTTT
d_call: NA
j_call: TRBJ2-2
clone_size: NA
v_call: TRBV7-8

cdr3_aa: CACHTGTRGYNEQFF
cdr3_nt: TGTGCCTGCCACACCGGGACTAGGGGGTACAATGAGCAGTTCTTC
d_call: TRBD2
j_call: TRBJ2-1
clone_size: NA
v_call: TRBV30

cdr3_aa: CATSERTSGVNEQFF
cdr3_nt: TGTGCCACCAGTGAGAGGACTAGCGGGGTTAATGAGCAGTTCTTC
d_call: TRBD2
j_call: TRBJ2-1
clone_size: NA
v_call: TRBV15

cdr3_aa: CASSPRTRSEQYF
cdr3_nt: TGTGCCAGCAGCCCAAGGACGCGGAGCGAGCAGTACTTC
d_call: NA
j_call: TRBJ2-7
clone_size: medium-sized
v_call: TRBV3-1/TRBV3-2

cdr3_aa: CASSEMSFGYTF
cdr3_nt: TGTGCCAGCAGTGAAATGAGTTTTGGCTACACCTTC
d_call: NA
j_call: TRBJ1-2
clone_size: NA
v_call: TRBV6-1

cdr3_aa: CASSIMGQGSTGELFF
cdr3_nt: TGTGCCAGTAGTATAATGGGACAGGGGAGCACCGGGGAGCTGTTTTTT
d_call: TRBD1
j_call: TRBJ2-2
clone_size: few
v_call: TRBV19

cdr3_aa: CASSARGRGVDQPQHF
cdr3_nt: TGTGCCAGCAGTGCCCGGGGACGGGGCGTGGATCAGCCCCAGCATTTT
d_call: NA
j_call: TRBJ1-5
clone_size: NA
v_call: TRBV2

cdr3_aa: CASSSQGAGTEAFF
cdr3_nt: TGTGCCAGCAGCTCACAGGGGGCGGGAACTGAAGCTTTCTTT
d_call: TRBD1
j_call: TRBJ1-1
clone_size: few
v_call: TRBV7-6

cdr3_aa: CAWSRDSPLHF
cdr3_nt: TGTGCCTGGAGTCGCGATTCACCCCTCCACTTT
d_call: NA
j_call: TRBJ1-6
clone_size: few
v_call: TRBV30

cdr3_aa: CASGSRALHF
cdr3_nt: TGTGCCAGTGGTTCTCGAGCCCTCCACTTT
d_call: NA
j_call: TRBJ1-6
clone_size: NA
v_call: TRBV19

cdr3_aa: CASSSGDTDTQYF
cdr3_nt: TGTGCCAGTAGTAGTGGAGACACAGATACGCAGTATTTT
d_call: NA
j_call: TRBJ2-3
clone_size: NA
v_call: TRBV19